This T cell receptor beta chain was identified during a study of a mutant IDH1 vaccine in newly diagnosed glioma. The overall study: Treated patients, averaging 40.4 years, were about 60% male and about 38% female. Before enrollment, patients got radiotherapy alone, temozolomide alone, or mostly the combination.

Time point reported: baseline, week 1 (first vaccination visit). Treatment described: pre-vaccination baseline after standard-of-care therapy. Tumors from donors were new WHO grade 3 or 4 IDH1-mutant astrocytomas with ATRX loss. Profiling relied on immunoSEQ multiplex PCR, and the TCRdb table lists in-frame clones only, not all of them. The table has some 38,000 clones, just under 80% seen once. This CDR3 is 14 amino acids long. Germline V gene sequence: CDR1 MGHRA, CDR2 YSYEKL. Trimming pared 1 base from V and 7 bases from J, leaving 14 bases between. V usage is TRBV4-1 and J usage is TRBJ2-7; D is possibly TRBD1 (6 bases). The receptor was isolated from a man aged 35 to 55 with glioma. Some clones in this sample may be carry-over from other donors' samples. The input for sequencing was PBMCs, taken from a glioma patient treated with radiotherapy, temozolomide or both. The CDR3 nucleotides read TGCGCCAGCAGCCAAGGACAGGCGCTGGGGGAGCAGTACTTC. Protein product: CASSQGQALGEQYF.